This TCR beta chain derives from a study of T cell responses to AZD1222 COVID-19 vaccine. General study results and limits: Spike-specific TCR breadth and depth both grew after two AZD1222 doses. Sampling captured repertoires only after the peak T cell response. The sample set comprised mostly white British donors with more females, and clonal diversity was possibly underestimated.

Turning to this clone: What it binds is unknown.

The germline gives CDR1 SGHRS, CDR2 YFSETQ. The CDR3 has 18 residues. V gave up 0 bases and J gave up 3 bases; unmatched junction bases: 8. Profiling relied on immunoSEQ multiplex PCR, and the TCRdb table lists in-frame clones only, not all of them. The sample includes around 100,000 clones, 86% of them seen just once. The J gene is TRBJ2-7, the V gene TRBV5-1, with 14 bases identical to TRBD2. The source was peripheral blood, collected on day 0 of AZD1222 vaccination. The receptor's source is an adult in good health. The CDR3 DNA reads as TGCGCCAGCAGCTTGGCCGGGACTAGCGGGAGACCTAACTACGAGCAGTACTTC. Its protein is CASSLAGTSGRPNYEQYF. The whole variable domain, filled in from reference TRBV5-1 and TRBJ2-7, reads KAGVTQTPRYLIKTRGQQVTLSCSPISGHRSVSWYQQTPGQGLQFLFEYFSETQRNKGNFPGRFSGRQFSNSRSEMNVSTLELGDSALYLCASSLAGTSGRPNYEQYFGPGTRLTVT.